This entry lists 5 T cell receptor beta chains sequenced from one sample in a study of beta chain features in type 1 diabetes. Every bit of the isolated RNA underwent reverse transcription, so sequencing read expressed TCRB transcripts. The assay was immunoSEQ multiplex PCR, and TCRdb's table has in-frame clones only and misses some. The sample contains 620,000 or so clones, 15% to 18% of which appear only once. The sequenced material came from naive CD4+ T cells from blood. The receptors stem from a man aged 18 to 29 in good health.

The chain links TRBV5-1 to TRBJ2-7, with 7 bases fitting TRBD1. The V segment lost 5 bases and the J segment 2 bases; nucleotides outside the gene matches: 10. The V gene's germline CDR1 is SGHRS and CDR2 YFSETQ. The CDR3 contains 15 residues. This chain's CDR3 is CASRPWTGITYEQYF. CDR3 nucleotides: TGCGCCAGCAGGCCGTGGACAGGAATAACCTACGAGCAGTACTTC.

The rearrangement links TRBV28 to TRBJ2-7; no clear D. The V and J ends lost 5 bases and 9 bases respectively, with 11 bases between them. This CDR3 is 11 amino acids long. CDR1 and CDR2 (germline): MDHEN, SYDVKM. The DNA for the CDR3 is TGTGCCAGCAGTGTAACCCTGGTGCAGTACTTC. Translating gives CASSVTLVQYF.

The CDR3 protein is CASSLGRGGADTQYF. The DNA for the CDR3 is TGCGCCAGCAGCTTGGGCCGGGGTGGGGCAGATACGCAGTATTTT. This chain uses TRBV5-1 with TRBJ2-3, with D maybe TRBD2 (5 bases). From germline, CDR1 is SGHRS and CDR2 YFSETQ. Trimming pared 0 bases from V and 4 bases from J, leaving 12 bases between. The CDR3 extends over 15 amino acids.

A few counts support this clone. The chain carries TRBV10-3 and TRBJ2-7; a possible D gene is TRBD2 (5 bases). The CDR3 is 13 amino acids. V lost 5 bases and J lost 7, with 15 bases in between. Germline V gene data show CDR1 as ENHRY and CDR2 as SYGVKD. In DNA form, the CDR3 reads TGTGCCATCAGTTCTCTGAGGGTAGGGGAGCAGTACTTC. It yields the protein CAISSLRVGEQYF.

The J gene is TRBJ2-7, the V gene TRBV7-3, with 9 bases identical to TRBD1. V shed 3 bases and J 3 bases; nucleotides not matched to a gene: 6. Germline V gene data show CDR1 as SGHTA and CDR2 as FQGTGA. CDR3 length equals 15 residues. CDR3 region: CASSLNPGQGYEQYF. The CDR3 bases are TGTGCCAGCAGCTTGAACCCGGGACAGGGCTACGAGCAGTACTTC.